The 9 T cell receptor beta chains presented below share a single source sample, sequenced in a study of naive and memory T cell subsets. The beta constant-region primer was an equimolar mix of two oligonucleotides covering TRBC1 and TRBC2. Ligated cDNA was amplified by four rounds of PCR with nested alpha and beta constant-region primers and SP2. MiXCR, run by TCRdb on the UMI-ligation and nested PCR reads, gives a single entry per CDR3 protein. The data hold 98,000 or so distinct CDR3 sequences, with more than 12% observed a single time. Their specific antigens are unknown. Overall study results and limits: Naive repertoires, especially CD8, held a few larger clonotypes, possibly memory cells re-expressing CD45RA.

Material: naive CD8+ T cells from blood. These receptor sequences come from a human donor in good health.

Here the CDR3 DNA reads TGTGCCAGCACCGACGCGGACAGGGGGCAATCTAGCAATCAGCCCCAGCATTTT. Its translation is CASTDADRGQSSNQPQHF. J is TRBJ1-5 and V is TRBV6-4, with 11 bases fitting TRBD1. The junction had 11 bases not matched to a gene; V was cut back by 7 bases and J by 0 bases. CDR1 is MRHNA, CDR2 SNTAGT, per germline. The CDR3 has 18 residues.

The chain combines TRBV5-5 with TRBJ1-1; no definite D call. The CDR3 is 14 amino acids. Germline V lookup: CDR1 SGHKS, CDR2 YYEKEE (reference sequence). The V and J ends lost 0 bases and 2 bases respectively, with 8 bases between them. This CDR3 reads CASSLGQFNTEAFF. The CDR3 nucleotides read TGTGCCAGCAGCTTGGGGCAATTCAACACTGAAGCTTTCTTT.

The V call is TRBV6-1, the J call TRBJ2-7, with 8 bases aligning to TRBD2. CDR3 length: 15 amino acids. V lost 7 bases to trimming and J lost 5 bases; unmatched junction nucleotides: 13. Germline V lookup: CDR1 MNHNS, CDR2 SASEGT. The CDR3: CASKYARGGQNEQYF. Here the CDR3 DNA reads TGTGCCAGCAAGTACGCTCGGGGGGGACAAAACGAGCAGTACTTC.

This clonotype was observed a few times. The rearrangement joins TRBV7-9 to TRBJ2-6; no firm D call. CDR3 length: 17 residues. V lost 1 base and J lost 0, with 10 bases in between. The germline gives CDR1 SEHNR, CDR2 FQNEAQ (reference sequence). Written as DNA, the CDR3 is TGTGCCAGCAGCTTAGGATGGACGGTCTCTGGGGCCAACGTCCTGACTTTC. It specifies CASSLGWTVSGANVLTF.

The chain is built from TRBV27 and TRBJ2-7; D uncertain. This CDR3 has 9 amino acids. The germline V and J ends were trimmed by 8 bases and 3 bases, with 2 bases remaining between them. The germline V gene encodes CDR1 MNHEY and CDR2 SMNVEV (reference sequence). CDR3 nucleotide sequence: TGTGCCAGCCACTACGAGCAGTACTTC. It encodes CASHYEQYF.

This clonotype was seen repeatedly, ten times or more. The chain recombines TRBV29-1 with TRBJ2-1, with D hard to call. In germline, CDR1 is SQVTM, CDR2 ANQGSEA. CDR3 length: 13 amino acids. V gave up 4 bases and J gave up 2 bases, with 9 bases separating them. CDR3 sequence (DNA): TGCAGCGTTGGGGGTACTACCTACAATGAGCAGTTCTTC. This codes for CSVGGTTYNEQFF.

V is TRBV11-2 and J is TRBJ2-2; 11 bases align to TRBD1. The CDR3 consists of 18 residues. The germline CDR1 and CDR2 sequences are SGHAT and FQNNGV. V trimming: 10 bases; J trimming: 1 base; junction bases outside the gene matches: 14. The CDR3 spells CATDRDRGIGRNTGELFF. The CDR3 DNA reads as TGTGCCACGGACCGGGACAGGGGGATCGGTAGGAACACCGGGGAGCTGTTTTTT.

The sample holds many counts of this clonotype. For the CDR3, the DNA is TGCGCCAGCAGTTCCGGGTCTAAAGGGGAGCAGTACTTC. This sequence encodes CASSSGSKGEQYF. V is TRBV5-1 and J is TRBJ2-7; no clear D. Deletions cut 5 bases from V and 7 bases from J, with 16 bases between. The germline gives CDR1 SGHRS, CDR2 YFSETQ. The CDR3 is 13 residues long.

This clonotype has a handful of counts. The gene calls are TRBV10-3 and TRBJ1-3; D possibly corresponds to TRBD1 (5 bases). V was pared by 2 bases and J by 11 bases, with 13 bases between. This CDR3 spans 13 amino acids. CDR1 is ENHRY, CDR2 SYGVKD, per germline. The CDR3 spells CAISEPLREPIYF. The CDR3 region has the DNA TGTGCCATCAGTGAGCCCCTCAGGGAACCCATATATTTT.